The rows below give T cell receptor beta chains drawn from one sample of a study of cytomegalovirus exposure and HLA in healthy donors. Using immunoSEQ multiplex PCR, the repertoire was profiled, and TCRdb retains in-frame clones only, with some absent. The sample has 85,000 to 130,000 clones; more than 65% are singletons. The sequenced sample consisted of PBMCs. The receptors derive from a boy aged 5-17 years in good health and CMV-seronegative. CDR3s include the opening cysteine and the closing phenylalanine or tryptophan. The D gene is left open where the match is weak. Size is omitted from some rows. Given values are once, few, many or a class for expanded clones.

V: TRBV9
size: NA
J: TRBJ1-4
D: NA
CDR3: CASSRAQGFGEKLFF
DNA: TGTGCCAGCAGCCGTGCGCAGGGGTTCGGGGAAAAACTGTTTTTT

V: TRBV5-1
size: NA
J: TRBJ1-2
D: NA
CDR3: CASSLLRREGYTF
DNA: TGCGCCAGCAGCCTGTTACGGCGGGAGGGCTACACCTTC

V: TRBV30
size: NA
J: TRBJ2-7
D: NA
CDR3: CAWSAGFYEQYF
DNA: TGTGCCTGGAGTGCGGGATTCTACGAGCAGTACTTC

V: TRBV5-4
size: NA
J: TRBJ2-7
D: TRBD1
CDR3: CASRRTGAYEQYF
DNA: TGTGCCAGCAGACGGACAGGGGCCTACGAGCAGTACTTC

V: TRBV5-6
size: NA
J: TRBJ2-1
D: NA
CDR3: CASSPTVISYNEQFF
DNA: TGTGCCAGCAGCCCAACAGTAATTTCCTACAATGAGCAGTTCTTC

V: TRBV5-1
size: NA
J: TRBJ1-5
D: NA
CDR3: CASSSGENQPQHF
DNA: TGCGCCAGCAGTTCGGGAGAGAATCAGCCCCAGCATTTT

V: TRBV30
size: NA
J: TRBJ1-2
D: TRBD1
CDR3: CASTGTGGYTF
DNA: TGTGCCTCAACCGGGACAGGTGGCTACACCTTC

V: TRBV11-2
size: once
J: TRBJ1-1
D: TRBD1
CDR3: CASSFYGTGDTEAFF
DNA: TGTGCCAGCAGCTTCTACGGGACAGGGGACACTGAAGCTTTCTTT

V: TRBV5-6
size: few
J: TRBJ1-4
D: TRBD1
CDR3: CASSFAGTGRLNEKLFF
DNA: TGTGCCAGCAGTTTCGCCGGGACAGGGAGGCTTAATGAAAAACTGTTTTTT

V: TRBV5-6
size: NA
J: TRBJ2-7
D: NA
CDR3: CASSLYPDSYEQYF
DNA: TGTGCCAGCAGCTTGTACCCAGACTCCTACGAGCAGTACTTC

V: TRBV4-2
size: few
J: TRBJ2-3
D: TRBD1
CDR3: CASSPRDRGPDTQYF
DNA: TGTGCCAGCAGCCCCCGGGACAGGGGTCCAGATACGCAGTATTTT

V: TRBV28
size: NA
J: TRBJ1-1
D: TRBD1
CDR3: CASSWGQGSTEAFF
DNA: TGTGCCAGCAGTTGGGGACAGGGCAGCACTGAAGCTTTCTTT

V: TRBV7-9
size: NA
J: TRBJ1-1
D: NA
CDR3: CASSQPEGEAFF
DNA: TGTGCCAGCAGCCAACCTGAGGGTGAAGCTTTCTTT

V: TRBV28
size: NA
J: TRBJ1-6
D: NA
CDR3: CASSSPGGDDYRVHF
DNA: TGTGCCAGCAGTTCCCCTGGCGGAGACGATTACCGGGTCCACTTT

V: TRBV6-5
size: few
J: TRBJ1-5
D: NA
CDR3: CATSWTANQPQHF
DNA: TGTGCCACCTCCTGGACAGCAAATCAGCCCCAGCATTTT

V: TRBV15
size: NA
J: TRBJ2-5
D: TRBD2
CDR3: CATSSPGGVRETQYF
DNA: TGTGCCACCAGCAGCCCGGGGGGGGTCCGAGAGACCCAGTACTTC

V: TRBV2
size: NA
J: TRBJ2-7
D: NA
CDR3: CASGAVSYEQYF
DNA: TGTGCCAGCGGAGCCGTCTCCTACGAGCAGTACTTC

V: TRBV6-1
size: few
J: TRBJ2-1
D: TRBD2
CDR3: CASSETGTSGTYNEQFF
DNA: TGTGCCAGCAGTGAAACCGGGACTAGCGGGACCTACAATGAGCAGTTCTTC

V: TRBV5-4
size: NA
J: TRBJ1-2
D: NA
CDR3: CASSLTRGGYTF
DNA: TGTGCCAGCAGCTTGACGAGAGGTGGCTACACCTTC

V: TRBV19
size: NA
J: TRBJ2-2
D: TRBD2
CDR3: CASNPPGGNTGELFF
DNA: TGTGCCAGTAACCCCCCGGGAGGGAACACCGGGGAGCTGTTTTTT

V: TRBV6-6
size: few
J: TRBJ1-6
D: TRBD1
CDR3: CASRGTGGNSPLHF
DNA: TGTGCCAGCAGGGGGACAGGGGGCAATTCACCCCTCCACTTT

V: TRBV6-6
size: NA
J: TRBJ1-4
D: TRBD1
CDR3: CASSPLEGAWDEKLFF
DNA: TGTGCCAGCAGTCCCTTGGAGGGGGCATGGGATGAAAAACTGTTTTTT

V: TRBV5-1
size: NA
J: TRBJ2-5
D: TRBD2
CDR3: CASSLVLAVETQYF
DNA: TGCGCCAGCAGCTTGGTTCTAGCGGTTGAGACCCAGTACTTC

V: TRBV27
size: few
J: TRBJ1-6
D: NA
CDR3: CASSFGAGNSPLHF
DNA: TGTGCCAGCAGCTTCGGCGCAGGGAATTCACCCCTCCACTTT

V: TRBV5-8
size: NA
J: TRBJ1-5
D: NA
CDR3: CASTSVSNQPQHF
DNA: TGTGCCAGCACTTCTGTGAGCAATCAGCCCCAGCATTTT

V: TRBV5-4
size: NA
J: TRBJ2-7
D: NA
CDR3: CASSSQFEQYF
DNA: TGTGCCAGCAGCTCCCAATTTGAGCAGTACTTC

V: TRBV29-1
size: NA
J: TRBJ2-7
D: NA
CDR3: CSVKGTLVYEQYF
DNA: TGCAGCGTAAAAGGGACTCTCGTCTACGAGCAGTACTTC

V: TRBV18
size: NA
J: TRBJ1-2
D: TRBD1
CDR3: CASSPKGQGAGYTF
DNA: TGTGCCAGCTCACCCAAGGGACAGGGCGCTGGCTACACCTTC

V: TRBV5-4
size: NA
J: TRBJ2-2
D: TRBD1
CDR3: CASSPRRQGVPGELFF
DNA: TGTGCCAGCAGCCCAAGGCGACAGGGAGTCCCCGGGGAGCTGTTTTTT

V: TRBV19
size: once
J: TRBJ2-1
D: NA
CDR3: CASSIVGRNEQFF
DNA: TGTGCCAGTAGTATCGTAGGGAGAAATGAGCAGTTCTTC

V: TRBV9
size: NA
J: TRBJ2-1
D: TRBD2
CDR3: CASSEGSGGINEQFF
DNA: TGTGCCAGCAGCGAGGGAAGCGGGGGCATCAATGAGCAGTTCTTC

V: TRBV28
size: NA
J: TRBJ1-5
D: NA
CDR3: CASSYTFSNQPQHF
DNA: TGTGCCAGCAGTTACACATTTAGCAATCAGCCCCAGCATTTT

V: TRBV5-4
size: few
J: TRBJ1-6
D: NA
CDR3: CASSLQNSPLHF
DNA: TGTGCCAGCAGCCTACAGAATTCACCCCTCCACTTT

V: TRBV7-2
size: NA
J: TRBJ2-5
D: TRBD2
CDR3: CASSLAGGRETQYF
DNA: TGTGCCAGCAGCCTAGCGGGGGGGCGAGAGACCCAGTACTTC

V: TRBV15
size: NA
J: TRBJ2-7
D: NA
CDR3: CATSTAQNYEQYF
DNA: TGTGCCACCAGCACAGCACAGAACTACGAGCAGTACTTC

V: TRBV6-6
size: NA
J: TRBJ2-7
D: NA
CDR3: CASSRYGQRYEQYF
DNA: TGTGCCAGCAGTCGCTACGGACAGCGCTACGAGCAGTACTTC

V: TRBV14
size: NA
J: TRBJ2-7
D: TRBD2
CDR3: CASSPLAGDSEQYF
DNA: TGTGCCAGCAGCCCTCTAGCGGGAGATTCCGAGCAGTACTTC

V: TRBV9
size: few
J: TRBJ2-2
D: TRBD2
CDR3: CASSPGTRRYTGELFF
DNA: TGTGCCAGCAGCCCTGGGACTAGGAGGTACACCGGGGAGCTGTTTTTT